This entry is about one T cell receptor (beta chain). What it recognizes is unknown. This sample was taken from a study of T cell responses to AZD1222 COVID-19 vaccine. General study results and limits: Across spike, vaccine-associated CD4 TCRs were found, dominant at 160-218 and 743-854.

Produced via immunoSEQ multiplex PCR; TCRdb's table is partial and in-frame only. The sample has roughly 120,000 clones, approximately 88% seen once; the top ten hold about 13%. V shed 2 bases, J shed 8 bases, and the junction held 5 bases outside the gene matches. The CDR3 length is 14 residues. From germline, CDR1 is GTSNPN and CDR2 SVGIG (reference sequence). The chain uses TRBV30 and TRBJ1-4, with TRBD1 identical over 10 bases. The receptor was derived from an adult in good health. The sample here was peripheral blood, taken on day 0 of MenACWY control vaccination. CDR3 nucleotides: TGTGCCTGGAGTATAGGGACAGGGGTGGAAAAACTGTTTTTT. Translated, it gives CAWSIGTGVEKLFF. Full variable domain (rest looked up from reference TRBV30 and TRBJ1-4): SQTIHQWPATLVQPVGSPLSLECTVEGTSNPNLYWYRQAAGRGLQLLFYSVGIGQISSEVPQNLSASRPQDRQFILSSKKLLLSDSGFYLCAWSIGTGVEKLFFGSGTQLSVL.